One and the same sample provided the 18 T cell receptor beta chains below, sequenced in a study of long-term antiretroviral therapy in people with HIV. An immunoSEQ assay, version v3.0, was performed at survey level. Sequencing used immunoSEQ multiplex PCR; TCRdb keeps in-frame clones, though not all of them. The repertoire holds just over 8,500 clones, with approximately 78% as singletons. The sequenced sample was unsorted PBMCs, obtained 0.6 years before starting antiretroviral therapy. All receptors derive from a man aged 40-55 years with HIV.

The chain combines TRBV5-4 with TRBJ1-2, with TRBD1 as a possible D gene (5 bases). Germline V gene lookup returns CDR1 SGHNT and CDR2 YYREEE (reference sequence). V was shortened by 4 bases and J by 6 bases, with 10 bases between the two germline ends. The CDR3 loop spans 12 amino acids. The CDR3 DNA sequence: TGTGCCAGCAGCGCGGGACTTGATGGCTACACCTTC. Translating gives CASSAGLDGYTF. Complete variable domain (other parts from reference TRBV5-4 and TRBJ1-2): ETGVTQSPTHLIKTRGQQVTLRCSSQSGHNTVSWYQQALGQGPQFIFQYYREEENGRGNFPPRFSGLQFPNYSSELNVNALELDDSALYLCASSAGLDGYTFGSGTRLTVV.

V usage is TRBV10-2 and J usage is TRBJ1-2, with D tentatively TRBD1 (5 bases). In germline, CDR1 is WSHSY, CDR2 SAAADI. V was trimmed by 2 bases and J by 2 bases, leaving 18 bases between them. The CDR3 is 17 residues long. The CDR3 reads CASSEAGTPPNNYGYTF. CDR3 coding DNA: TGCGCCAGCAGTGAGGCCGGGACTCCCCCCAACAACTATGGCTACACCTTC.

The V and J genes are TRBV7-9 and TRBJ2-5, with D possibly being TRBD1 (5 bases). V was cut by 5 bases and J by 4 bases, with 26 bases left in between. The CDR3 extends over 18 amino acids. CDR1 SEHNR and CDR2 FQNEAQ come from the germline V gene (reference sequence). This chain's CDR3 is CASSPETSDRTRRETQYF. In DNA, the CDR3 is TGTGCCAGCAGCCCAGAAACTTCTGACAGAACTCGGCGAGAGACCCAGTACTTC.

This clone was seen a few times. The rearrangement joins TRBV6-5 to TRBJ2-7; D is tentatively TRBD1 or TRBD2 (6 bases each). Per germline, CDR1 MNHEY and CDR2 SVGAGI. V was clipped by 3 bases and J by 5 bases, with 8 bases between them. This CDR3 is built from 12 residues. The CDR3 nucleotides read TGTGCCAGCAGTTATAGGGGGGACGAGCAGTACTTC. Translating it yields CASSYRGDEQYF.

Written as DNA, the CDR3 is TGTGCCAGTAGTATAGCGGACAGGGAGATCCGCTACACCTTC. This gives the protein CASSIADREIRYTF. The chain uses TRBV19 and TRBJ1-2; 8 positions agree with TRBD1. V trimming: 1 base; J trimming: 9 bases; junction bases outside the gene matches: 7. The CDR3 spans 14 residues. CDR1 and CDR2 from the germline V gene are LNHDA and SQIVND (reference sequence).

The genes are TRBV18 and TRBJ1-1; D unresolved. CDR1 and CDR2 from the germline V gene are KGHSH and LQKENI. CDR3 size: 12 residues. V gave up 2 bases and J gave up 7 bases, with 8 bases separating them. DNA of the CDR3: TGTGCCAGCTCACCAGGGGTCCATGAAGCTTTCTTT. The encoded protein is CASSPGVHEAFF.

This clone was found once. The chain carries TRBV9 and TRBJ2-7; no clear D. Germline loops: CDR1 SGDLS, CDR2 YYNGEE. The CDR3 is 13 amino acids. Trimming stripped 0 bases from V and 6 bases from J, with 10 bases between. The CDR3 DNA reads TGTGCCAGCAGCGTAGGGCAGGCAGGCGAGCAGTACTTC. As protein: CASSVGQAGEQYF.

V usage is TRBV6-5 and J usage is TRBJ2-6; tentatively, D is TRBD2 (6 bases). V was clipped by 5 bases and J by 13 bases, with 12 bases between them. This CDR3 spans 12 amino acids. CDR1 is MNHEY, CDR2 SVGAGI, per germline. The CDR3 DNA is TGTGCCAGCAGTGGGACTGACAAGGTCCTGACTTTC. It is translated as CASSGTDKVLTF.

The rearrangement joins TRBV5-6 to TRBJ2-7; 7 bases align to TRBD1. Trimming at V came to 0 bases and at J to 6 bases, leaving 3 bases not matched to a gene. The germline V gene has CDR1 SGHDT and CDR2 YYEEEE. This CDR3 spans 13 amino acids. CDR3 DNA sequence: TGTGCCAGCAGCTTGGATAGGGGGCTCGAGCAGTACTTC. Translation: CASSLDRGLEQYF. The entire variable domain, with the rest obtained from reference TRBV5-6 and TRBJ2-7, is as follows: DAGVTQSPTHLIKTRGQQVTLRCSPKSGHDTVSWYQQALGQGPQFIFQYYEEEERQRGNFPDRFSGHQFPNYSSELNVNALLLGDSALYLCASSLDRGLEQYFGPGTRLTVT.

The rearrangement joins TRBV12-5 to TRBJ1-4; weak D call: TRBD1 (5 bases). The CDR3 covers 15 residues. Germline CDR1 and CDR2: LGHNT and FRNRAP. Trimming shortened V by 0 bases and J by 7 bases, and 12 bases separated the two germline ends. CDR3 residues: CASGLVMGTVEKLFF. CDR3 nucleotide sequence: TGTGCTAGTGGTTTGGTAATGGGGACCGTTGAAAAACTGTTTTTT.

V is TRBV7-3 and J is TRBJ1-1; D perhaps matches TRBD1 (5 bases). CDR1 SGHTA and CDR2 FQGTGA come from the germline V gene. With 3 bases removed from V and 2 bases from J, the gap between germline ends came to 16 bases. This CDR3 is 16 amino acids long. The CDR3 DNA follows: TGTGCCAGCAGCTTGCTGGGACCAATTAGTAACACTGAAGCTTTCTTT. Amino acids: CASSLLGPISNTEAFF.

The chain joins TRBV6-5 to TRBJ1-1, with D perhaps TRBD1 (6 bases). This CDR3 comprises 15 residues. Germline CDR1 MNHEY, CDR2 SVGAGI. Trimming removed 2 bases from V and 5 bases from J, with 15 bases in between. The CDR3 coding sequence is TGTGCCAGCAGTTACCGGGCCGGGGGGCGGACTGAAGCTTTCTTT. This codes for CASSYRAGGRTEAFF.

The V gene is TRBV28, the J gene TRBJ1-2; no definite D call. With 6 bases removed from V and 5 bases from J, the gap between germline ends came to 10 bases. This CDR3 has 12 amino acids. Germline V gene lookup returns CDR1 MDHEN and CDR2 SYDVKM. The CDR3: CASRPGGYGYTF. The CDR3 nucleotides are TGTGCCAGCAGACCGGGAGGGTATGGCTACACCTTC.

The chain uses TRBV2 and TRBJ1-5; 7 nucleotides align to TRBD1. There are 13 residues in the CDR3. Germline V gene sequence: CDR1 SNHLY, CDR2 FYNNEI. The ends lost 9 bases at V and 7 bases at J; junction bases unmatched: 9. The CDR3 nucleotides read TGTGCCAGTACTACAGGGGTAAGGCAGCCCCAGCATTTT. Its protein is CASTTGVRQPQHF.

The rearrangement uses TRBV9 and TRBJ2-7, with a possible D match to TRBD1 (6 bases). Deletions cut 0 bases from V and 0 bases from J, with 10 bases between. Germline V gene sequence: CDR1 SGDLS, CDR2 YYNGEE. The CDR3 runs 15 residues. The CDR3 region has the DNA TGTGCCAGCAGCGTAGACAGGGAAAGCTCCTACGAGCAGTACTTC. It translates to CASSVDRESSYEQYF.

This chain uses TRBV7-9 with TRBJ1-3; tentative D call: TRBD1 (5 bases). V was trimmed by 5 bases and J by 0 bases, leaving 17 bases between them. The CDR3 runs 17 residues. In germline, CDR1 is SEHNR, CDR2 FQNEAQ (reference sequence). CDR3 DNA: TGTGCCAGCAGCCAGAGGGACCTCGTCATCTCTGGAAACACCATATATTTT. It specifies CASSQRDLVISGNTIYF. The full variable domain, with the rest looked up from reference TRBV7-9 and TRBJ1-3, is DTGVSQNPRHKITKRGQNVTFRCDPISEHNRLYWYRQTLGQGPEFLTYFQNEAQLEKSRLLSDRFSAERPKGSFSTLEIQRTEQGDSAMYLCASSQRDLVISGNTIYFGEGSWLTVV.

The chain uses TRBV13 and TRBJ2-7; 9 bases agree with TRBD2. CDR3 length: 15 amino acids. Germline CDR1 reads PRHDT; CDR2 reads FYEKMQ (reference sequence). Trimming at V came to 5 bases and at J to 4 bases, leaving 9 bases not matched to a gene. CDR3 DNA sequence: TGTGCCAGCAGCCCGGAGGGGCTAGCGGGGTACGAGCAGTACTTC. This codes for CASSPEGLAGYEQYF.

The CDR3 nucleotides read TGTGCCAGCAGCTTAACAGGGTACAATGAGCAGTTCTTC. This sequence encodes CASSLTGYNEQFF. The rearrangement links TRBV7-9 to TRBJ2-1, with D perhaps TRBD1 (6 bases). The CDR3 covers 13 residues. The germline V gene has CDR1 SEHNR and CDR2 FQNEAQ (reference sequence). V dropped 2 bases and J dropped 4 bases, with 6 bases sitting between them.